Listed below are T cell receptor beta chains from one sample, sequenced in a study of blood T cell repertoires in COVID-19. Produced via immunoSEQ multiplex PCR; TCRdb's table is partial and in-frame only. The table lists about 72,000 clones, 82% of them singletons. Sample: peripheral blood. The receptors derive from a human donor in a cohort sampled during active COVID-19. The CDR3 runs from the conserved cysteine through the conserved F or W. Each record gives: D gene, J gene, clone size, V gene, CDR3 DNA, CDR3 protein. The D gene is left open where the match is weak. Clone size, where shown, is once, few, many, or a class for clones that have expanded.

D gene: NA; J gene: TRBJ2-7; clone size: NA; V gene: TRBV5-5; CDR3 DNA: TGTGCCAGCAGCTTGGGGACATTATTCTCCTACGAGCAGTACTTC; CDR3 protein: CASSLGTLFSYEQYF
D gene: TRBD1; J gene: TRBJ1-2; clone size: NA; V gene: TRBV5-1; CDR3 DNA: TGCGCCAGCAGCTCCAGGACAGGGGCGACAAACTATGGCTACACCTTC; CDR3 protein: CASSSRTGATNYGYTF
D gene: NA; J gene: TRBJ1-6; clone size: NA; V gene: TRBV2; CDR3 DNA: TGTGCCAGCAGTTCGGAGGCAGGCGTTTATAATTCACCCCTCCACTTT; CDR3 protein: CASSSEAGVYNSPLHF
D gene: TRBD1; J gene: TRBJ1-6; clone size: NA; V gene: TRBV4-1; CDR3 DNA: TGCGCCAGCAGCCAAGATAACAGGGGGAGCTCCTATAATTCACCCCTCCACTTT; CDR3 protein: CASSQDNRGSSYNSPLHF
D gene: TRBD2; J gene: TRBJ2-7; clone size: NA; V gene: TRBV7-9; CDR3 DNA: TGTGCCAGCAGCTTAGCGCCCCCCAGGGCGGGGGGGTACGAGCAGTACTTC; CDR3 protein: CASSLAPPRAGGYEQYF
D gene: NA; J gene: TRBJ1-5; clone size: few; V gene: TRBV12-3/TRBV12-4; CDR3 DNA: TGTGCCAGCGTACAGGGCAATCAGCCCCAGCATTTT; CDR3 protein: CASVQGNQPQHF
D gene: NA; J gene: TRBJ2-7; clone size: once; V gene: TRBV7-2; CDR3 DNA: TGTGCCAGCAGCTTAGCTGGGGCAGGGCGCTACGAGCAGTACTTC; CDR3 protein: CASSLAGAGRYEQYF
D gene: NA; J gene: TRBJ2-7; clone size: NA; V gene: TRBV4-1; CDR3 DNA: TGCGCCAGCAGCCAAGATAGTAGCGACGAGCAGTACTTC; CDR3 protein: CASSQDSSDEQYF
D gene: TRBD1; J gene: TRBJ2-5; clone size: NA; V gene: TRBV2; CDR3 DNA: TGTGCCAGCAGTGAAGGACAGGGAGAGACCCAGTACTTC; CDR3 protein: CASSEGQGETQYF
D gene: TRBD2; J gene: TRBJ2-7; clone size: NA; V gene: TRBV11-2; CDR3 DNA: TGTGCCAGCAGCTTTTTAGCGGGGTACGAGCAGTACTTC; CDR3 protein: CASSFLAGYEQYF
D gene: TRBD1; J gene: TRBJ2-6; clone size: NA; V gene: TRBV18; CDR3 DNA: TGTGCCAGCTCGCCCCGGACAGGGGTATCTGGGGCCAACGTCCTGACTTTC; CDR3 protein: CASSPRTGVSGANVLTF
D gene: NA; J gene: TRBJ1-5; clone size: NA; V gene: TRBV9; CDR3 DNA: TGTGCCAGCAGCGTAGAAGTTGACGGCTTACAGGGACGTAGCAATCAGCCCCAGCATTTT; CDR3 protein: CASSVEVDGLQGRSNQPQHF
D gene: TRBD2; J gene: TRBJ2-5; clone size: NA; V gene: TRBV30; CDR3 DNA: TGTGCCTGGAGTGTAATGGGGGGGACGCAGACCCAGTACTTC; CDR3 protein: CAWSVMGGTQTQYF
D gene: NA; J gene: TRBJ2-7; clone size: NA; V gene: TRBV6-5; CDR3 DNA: TGTGCCAGCAGCCGCTCAGGGTTGGGGTTTTACGAGCAGTACTTC; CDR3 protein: CASSRSGLGFYEQYF
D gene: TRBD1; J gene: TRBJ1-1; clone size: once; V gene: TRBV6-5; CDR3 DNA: TGTGCCAGCAGTCCTACAGGGGAACGGGCTTTCTTT; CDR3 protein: CASSPTGERAFF
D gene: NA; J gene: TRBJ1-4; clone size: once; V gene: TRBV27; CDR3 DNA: TGTGCCAGCAGTCTCCCACATATGGATGAAAAACTGTTTTTT; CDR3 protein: CASSLPHMDEKLFF